This T cell receptor beta chain was found in a study of T cells in Graves' hyperthyroidism and ophthalmopathy. The V gene lost 3 bases and the J gene lost 0 bases, with 11 bases spanning the gap. This CDR3 has 16 residues. TCR beta CDR3 region amplification was performed from RNA transcripts. Researchers ran a first-round RT-PCR on the TCR CDR3 using the HTBI primer set. TCRdb passed the multiplex PCR reads through MiXCR, listing each CDR3 protein once. The sample holds about 500,000 distinct CDR3 sequences, 16% seen once. The table lists this clonotype with many counts. This receptor was identified in a woman between 25 and 40 years old with Graves' ophthalmopathy. Material: blood. V and J are TRBV12-3 or TRBV12-4 and TRBJ1-4, with unresolved D. The CDR3 spells CASSFGRKATNEKLFF. The CDR3 DNA reads TGTGCCAGCAGTTTTGGCAGAAAGGCAACTAATGAAAAACTGTTTTTT.